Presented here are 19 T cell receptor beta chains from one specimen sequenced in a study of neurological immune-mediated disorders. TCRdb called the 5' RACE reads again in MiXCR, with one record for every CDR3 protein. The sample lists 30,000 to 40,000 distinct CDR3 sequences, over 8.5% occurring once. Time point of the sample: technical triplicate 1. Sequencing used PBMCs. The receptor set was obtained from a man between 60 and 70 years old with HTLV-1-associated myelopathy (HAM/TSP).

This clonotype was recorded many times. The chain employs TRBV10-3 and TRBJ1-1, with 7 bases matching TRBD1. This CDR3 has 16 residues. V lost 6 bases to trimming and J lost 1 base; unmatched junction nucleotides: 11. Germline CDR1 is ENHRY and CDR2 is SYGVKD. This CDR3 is CAIRPTGVGWNTEAFF. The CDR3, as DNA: TGTGCCATCAGGCCTACAGGGGTGGGTTGGAACACTGAAGCTTTCTTT.

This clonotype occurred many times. The CDR3: CSALQSWGNYGYTF. The CDR3 nucleotides are TGCAGTGCTCTCCAGTCTTGGGGGAACTATGGCTACACCTTC. The chain recombines TRBV20-1 with TRBJ1-2; D is perhaps TRBD1 (5 bases). Germline V gives CDR1 DFQATT, CDR2 SNEGSKA (reference sequence). The CDR3 runs 14 residues. V dropped 5 bases and J dropped 2 bases, with 15 bases sitting between them.

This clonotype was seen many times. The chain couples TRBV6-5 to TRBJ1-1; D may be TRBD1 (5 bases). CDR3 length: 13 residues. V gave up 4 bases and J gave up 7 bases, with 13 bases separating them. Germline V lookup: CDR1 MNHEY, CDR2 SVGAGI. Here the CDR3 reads CASSSPGTVEAFF. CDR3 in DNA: TGTGCCAGCAGTTCCCCGGGGACGGTTGAAGCTTTCTTT.

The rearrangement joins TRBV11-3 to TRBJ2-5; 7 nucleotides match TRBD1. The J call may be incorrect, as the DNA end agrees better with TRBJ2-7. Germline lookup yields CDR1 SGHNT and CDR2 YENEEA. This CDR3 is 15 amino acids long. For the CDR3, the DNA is TGTGCCAGCAGCCTCCTCGGGCAGGGGGAGAACGAGCAGTACTTC. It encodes CASSLLGQGENEQYF.

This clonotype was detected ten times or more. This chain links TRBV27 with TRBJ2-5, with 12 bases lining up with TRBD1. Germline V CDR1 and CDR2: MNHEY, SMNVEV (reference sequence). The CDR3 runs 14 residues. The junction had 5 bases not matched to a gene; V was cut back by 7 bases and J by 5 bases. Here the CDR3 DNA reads TGTGCCAGCAAGGGACAGGGGGCTTGGGAGACCCAGTACTTC. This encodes CASKGQGAWETQYF.

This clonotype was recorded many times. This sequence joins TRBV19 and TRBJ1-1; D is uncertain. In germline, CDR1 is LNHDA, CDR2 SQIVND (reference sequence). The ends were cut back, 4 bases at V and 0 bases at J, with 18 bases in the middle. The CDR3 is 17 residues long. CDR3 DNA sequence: TGTGCCAGTAGTACCCGAGGGAAGAAAGTGCTGAACACTGAAGCTTTCTTT. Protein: CASSTRGKKVLNTEAFF.

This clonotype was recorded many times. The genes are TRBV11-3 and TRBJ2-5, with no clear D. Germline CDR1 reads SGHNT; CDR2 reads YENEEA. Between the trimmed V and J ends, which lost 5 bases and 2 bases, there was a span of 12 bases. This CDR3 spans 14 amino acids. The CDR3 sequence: CASSPSRSQETQYF. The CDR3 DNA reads TGTGCCAGCAGCCCCAGCCGATCTCAAGAGACCCAGTACTTC.

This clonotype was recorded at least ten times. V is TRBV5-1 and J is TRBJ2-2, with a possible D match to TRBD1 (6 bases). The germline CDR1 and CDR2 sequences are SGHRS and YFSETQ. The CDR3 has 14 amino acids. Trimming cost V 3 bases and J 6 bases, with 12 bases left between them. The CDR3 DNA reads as TGCGCCAGCAGCTCGGACAGCAGGTCCGGGGAGCTGTTTTTT. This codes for CASSSDSRSGELFF. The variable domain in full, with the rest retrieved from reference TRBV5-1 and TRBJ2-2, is KAGVTQTPRYLIKTRGQQVTLSCSPISGHRSVSWYQQTPGQGLQFLFEYFSETQRNKGNFPGRFSGRQFSNSRSEMNVSTLELGDSALYLCASSSDSRSGELFFGEGSRLTVL.

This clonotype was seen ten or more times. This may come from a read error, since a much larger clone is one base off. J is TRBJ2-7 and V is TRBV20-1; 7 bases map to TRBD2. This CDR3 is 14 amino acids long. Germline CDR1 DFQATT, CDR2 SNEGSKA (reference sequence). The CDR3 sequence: CIVVPSGTVYEQYF. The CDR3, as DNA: TGCATTGTCGTTCCGAGCGGGACCGTCTACGAGCAGTACTTC.

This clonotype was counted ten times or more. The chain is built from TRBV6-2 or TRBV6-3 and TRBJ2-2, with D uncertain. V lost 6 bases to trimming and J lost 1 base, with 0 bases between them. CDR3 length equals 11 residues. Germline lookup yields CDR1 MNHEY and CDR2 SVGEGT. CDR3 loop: CASRNTGELFF. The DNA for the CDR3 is TGTGCCAGCAGGAACACCGGGGAGCTGTTTTTT.

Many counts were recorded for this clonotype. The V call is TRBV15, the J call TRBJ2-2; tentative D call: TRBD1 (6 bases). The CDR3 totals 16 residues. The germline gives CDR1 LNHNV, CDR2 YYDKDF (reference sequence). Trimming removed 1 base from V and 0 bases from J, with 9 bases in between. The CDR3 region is CATSRVRQANTGELFF. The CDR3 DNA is TGTGCCACCAGCAGAGTACGACAGGCGAACACCGGGGAGCTGTTTTTT.

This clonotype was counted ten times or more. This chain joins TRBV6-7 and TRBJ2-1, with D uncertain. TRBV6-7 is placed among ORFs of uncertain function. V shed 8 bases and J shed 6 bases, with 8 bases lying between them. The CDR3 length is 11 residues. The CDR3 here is CASFVPNEQFF. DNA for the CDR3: TGTGCCAGCTTCGTACCCAATGAGCAGTTCTTC.

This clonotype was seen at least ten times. CDR3 bases: TGTGCCAGCAGTTTGAGTCACTCGGGGGGTATGAACACTGAAGCTTTCTTT. This gives the protein CASSLSHSGGMNTEAFF. The chain couples TRBV12-3 or TRBV12-4 to TRBJ1-1; D might be TRBD1 (5 bases). This CDR3 contains 17 residues. Trimming shortened V by 3 bases and J by 0 bases, and 17 bases separated the two germline ends.

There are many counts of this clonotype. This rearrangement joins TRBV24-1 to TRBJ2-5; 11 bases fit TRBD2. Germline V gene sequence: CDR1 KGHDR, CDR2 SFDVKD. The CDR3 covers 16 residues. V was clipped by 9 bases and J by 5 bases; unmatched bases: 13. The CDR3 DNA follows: TGTGCCACCGCGCCCCGGCTAGCGGGAGGAGCGGAGACCCAGTACTTC. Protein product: CATAPRLAGGAETQYF.

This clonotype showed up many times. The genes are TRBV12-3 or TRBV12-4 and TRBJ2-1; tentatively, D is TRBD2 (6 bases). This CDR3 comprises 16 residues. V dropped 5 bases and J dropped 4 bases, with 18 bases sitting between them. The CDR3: CASSANLGLTYNEQFF. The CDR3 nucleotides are TGTGCCAGCAGTGCGAACCTGGGACTGACATACAATGAGCAGTTCTTC.

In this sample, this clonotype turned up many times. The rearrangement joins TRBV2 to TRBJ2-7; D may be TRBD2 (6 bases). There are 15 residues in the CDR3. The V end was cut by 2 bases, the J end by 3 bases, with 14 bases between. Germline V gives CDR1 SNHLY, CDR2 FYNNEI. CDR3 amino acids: CASSEWDWQDYEQYF. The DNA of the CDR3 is TGTGCCAGCAGTGAATGGGACTGGCAGGACTACGAGCAGTACTTC.

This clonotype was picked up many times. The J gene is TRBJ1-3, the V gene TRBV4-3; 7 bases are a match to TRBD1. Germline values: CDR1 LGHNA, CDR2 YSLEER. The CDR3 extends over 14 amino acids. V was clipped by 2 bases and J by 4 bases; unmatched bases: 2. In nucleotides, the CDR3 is TGCGCCAGCAGCCAAAACAGGGGAGGAAACACCATATATTTT. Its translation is CASSQNRGGNTIYF.

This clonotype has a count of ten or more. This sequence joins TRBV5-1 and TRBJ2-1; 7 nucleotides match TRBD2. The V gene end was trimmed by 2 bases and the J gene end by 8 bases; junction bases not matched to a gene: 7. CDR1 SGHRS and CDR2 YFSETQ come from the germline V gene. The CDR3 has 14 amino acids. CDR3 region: CASSLWGGRDEQFF. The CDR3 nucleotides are TGCGCCAGCAGCTTATGGGGAGGGAGGGATGAGCAGTTCTTC.

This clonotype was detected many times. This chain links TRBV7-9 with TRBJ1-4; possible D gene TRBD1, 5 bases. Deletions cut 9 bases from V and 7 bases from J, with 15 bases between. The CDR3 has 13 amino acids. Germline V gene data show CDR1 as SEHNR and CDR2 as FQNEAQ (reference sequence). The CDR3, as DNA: TGTGCCAGTCAGGGCGTCGGGCGTGAAAAACTGTTTTTT. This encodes CASQGVGREKLFF.